Listed below are T cell receptor beta chains from one sample, sequenced in a study of T cell changes during pregnancy in multiple sclerosis. Measured with immunoSEQ multiplex PCR; TCRdb has only the in-frame clones, and not every one. The data show 88,000 or so clones, 92% seen once. The specimen was peripheral blood, collected before pregnancy. Receptors were obtained from a female donor with multiple sclerosis, enrolled in a pregnancy study. The CDR3 runs from the conserved cysteine through the conserved F or W. D genes are given only for firm matches. The listing skips clone size in some rows; elsewhere it reads once, few, many or a size class.

cdr3_aa: CASSLEQGPVSGANVLTF
cdr3_nt: TGTGCCAGCAGCTTGGAGCAGGGCCCCGTCTCTGGGGCCAACGTCCTGACTTTC
v_call: TRBV5-6
d_call: .
j_call: TRBJ2-6
clone_size: .

cdr3_aa: CASSDQGTTNEKLFF
cdr3_nt: TGTGCCAGTAGTGATCAGGGGACGACTAATGAAAAACTGTTTTTT
v_call: TRBV19
d_call: .
j_call: TRBJ1-4
clone_size: .

cdr3_aa: CASSPKTSGGEETQYF
cdr3_nt: TGTGCCAGCAGCCCAAAGACTAGCGGGGGGGAAGAGACCCAGTACTTC
v_call: TRBV11-2
d_call: TRBD2
j_call: TRBJ2-5
clone_size: .

cdr3_aa: CASSLAGGATEAFF
cdr3_nt: TGCGCCAGCAGCTTGGCTGGGGGGGCGACTGAAGCTTTCTTT
v_call: TRBV5-1
d_call: .
j_call: TRBJ1-1
clone_size: .

cdr3_aa: CASSGTGTASYEQYF
cdr3_nt: TGCGCCAGCAGCGGGACCGGGACAGCCTCCTACGAGCAGTACTTC
v_call: TRBV5-1
d_call: TRBD1
j_call: TRBJ2-7
clone_size: .

cdr3_aa: CASSGTVRHNSNQPQHF
cdr3_nt: TGTGCCAGCAGTGGGACAGTGAGACACAATAGCAATCAGCCCCAGCATTTT
v_call: TRBV6-1
d_call: .
j_call: TRBJ1-5
clone_size: .

cdr3_aa: CASSLELAGGPTYEQYF
cdr3_nt: TGTGCCAGCAGCTTAGAGCTAGCGGGGGGACCCACCTACGAGCAGTACTTC
v_call: TRBV7-2
d_call: TRBD2
j_call: TRBJ2-7
clone_size: .

cdr3_aa: CASSLSGTLYGYTF
cdr3_nt: TGTGCCAGCAGTTTATCGGGGACACTCTATGGCTACACCTTC
v_call: TRBV27
d_call: .
j_call: TRBJ1-2
clone_size: .

cdr3_aa: CASSDDDLLGETQYF
cdr3_nt: TGTGCCAGCAGCGATGACGACCTCCTCGGGGAGACCCAGTACTTC
v_call: TRBV7-9
d_call: .
j_call: TRBJ2-5
clone_size: .

cdr3_aa: CASSESEGQEETQYF
cdr3_nt: TGCGCCAGCAGTGAGTCCGAGGGACAGGAGGAGACCCAGTACTTC
v_call: TRBV10-1
d_call: TRBD1
j_call: TRBJ2-5
clone_size: .

cdr3_aa: CASNRDRGSYEQYF
cdr3_nt: TGTGCCAGCAACAGGGACAGGGGCTCCTACGAGCAGTACTTC
v_call: TRBV2
d_call: TRBD1
j_call: TRBJ2-7
clone_size: .

cdr3_aa: CASSWGQGTGGETQYF
cdr3_nt: TGTGCCAGCAGTTGGGGCCAGGGGACGGGCGGGGAGACCCAGTACTTC
v_call: TRBV27
d_call: .
j_call: TRBJ2-5
clone_size: once

cdr3_aa: CASSSVQGAHATGELFF
cdr3_nt: TGTGCCAGCAGCTCTGTTCAGGGGGCCCACGCCACCGGGGAGCTGTTTTTT
v_call: TRBV7-9
d_call: TRBD1
j_call: TRBJ2-2
clone_size: .

cdr3_aa: CASSPFGVSYNEQFF
cdr3_nt: TGTGCCAGCAGCCCGTTCGGGGTCTCCTACAATGAGCAGTTCTTC
v_call: TRBV7-3
d_call: .
j_call: TRBJ2-1
clone_size: .

cdr3_aa: CASSAGGENTEAFF
cdr3_nt: TGTGCCAGCAGTGCGGGAGGGGAGAACACTGAAGCTTTCTTT
v_call: TRBV6-4
d_call: .
j_call: TRBJ1-1
clone_size: .

cdr3_aa: CASKTTGVGTGELFF
cdr3_nt: TGTGCCAGTAAAACTACAGGGGTTGGCACCGGGGAGCTGTTTTTT
v_call: TRBV19
d_call: TRBD1
j_call: TRBJ2-2
clone_size: .

cdr3_aa: CASSRSGRGTDTQYF
cdr3_nt: TGTGCCAGCAGTCGATCGGGCAGGGGCACAGATACGCAGTATTTT
v_call: TRBV6-1
d_call: .
j_call: TRBJ2-3
clone_size: .

cdr3_aa: CASSHPGQTTGGNQPQHF
cdr3_nt: TGCGCCAGCAGTCACCCGGGACAAACTACTGGAGGCAATCAGCCCCAGCATTTT
v_call: TRBV23-1
d_call: .
j_call: TRBJ1-5
clone_size: .

cdr3_aa: CASSLYPRVNTIYF
cdr3_nt: TGTGCCAGCAGCCTTTACCCCAGGGTAAACACCATATATTTT
v_call: TRBV5-6
d_call: .
j_call: TRBJ1-3
clone_size: .

cdr3_aa: CASSLTSGVTDTQYF
cdr3_nt: TGTGCCAGCAGCTTGACTAGCGGGGTCACAGATACGCAGTATTTT
v_call: TRBV5-6
d_call: TRBD2
j_call: TRBJ2-3
clone_size: .

cdr3_aa: CASSVGDTEAFF
cdr3_nt: TGTGCCAGCAGTGTCGGGGACACTGAAGCTTTCTTT
v_call: TRBV2
d_call: .
j_call: TRBJ1-1
clone_size: .

cdr3_aa: CASKRGTADLNTEAFF
cdr3_nt: TGCGCCAGCAAGAGGGGGACAGCTGATTTGAACACTGAAGCTTTCTTT
v_call: TRBV5-1
d_call: TRBD1
j_call: TRBJ1-1
clone_size: .

cdr3_aa: CASSVSGGSGNTIYF
cdr3_nt: TGTGCCAGCAGCGTGTCAGGGGGCTCTGGAAACACCATATATTTT
v_call: TRBV9
d_call: TRBD1
j_call: TRBJ1-3
clone_size: .

cdr3_aa: CARGGGSSYNEQFF
cdr3_nt: TGTGCCAGAGGGGGGGGGAGCTCCTACAATGAGCAGTTCTTC
v_call: TRBV2
d_call: .
j_call: TRBJ2-1
clone_size: .

cdr3_aa: CASSISPYAYNEQFF
cdr3_nt: TGTGCCAGTAGTATTAGTCCCTACGCGTACAATGAGCAGTTCTTC
v_call: TRBV19
d_call: .
j_call: TRBJ2-1
clone_size: .

cdr3_aa: CASSLNIADSTDTQYF
cdr3_nt: TGCGCCAGCAGCTTGAACATAGCGGATAGCACAGATACGCAGTATTTT
v_call: TRBV5-1
d_call: .
j_call: TRBJ2-3
clone_size: .

cdr3_aa: CASSEVRQANYGYTF
cdr3_nt: TGTGCCAGCAGTGAAGTTCGACAGGCCAACTATGGCTACACCTTC
v_call: TRBV6-1
d_call: .
j_call: TRBJ1-2
clone_size: .

cdr3_aa: CASRATGNTEAFF
cdr3_nt: TGCGCCAGCAGGGCGACAGGGAACACTGAAGCTTTCTTT
v_call: TRBV5-1
d_call: .
j_call: TRBJ1-1
clone_size: .

cdr3_aa: CASTMGAVANYGYTF
cdr3_nt: TGTGCCAGCACCATGGGGGCGGTAGCTAACTATGGCTACACCTTC
v_call: TRBV2
d_call: .
j_call: TRBJ1-2
clone_size: .

cdr3_aa: CASSSDGIYEQYF
cdr3_nt: TGTGCCAGCAGCTCGGACGGGATCTACGAGCAGTACTTC
v_call: TRBV5-5
d_call: .
j_call: TRBJ2-7
clone_size: .

cdr3_aa: CASSLALQGASYEQYF
cdr3_nt: TGTGCCAGCAGCTTAGCCCTACAGGGGGCTAGTTACGAGCAGTACTTC
v_call: TRBV7-9
d_call: TRBD1
j_call: TRBJ2-7
clone_size: .

cdr3_aa: CASSPGTGTYEQYF
cdr3_nt: TGTGCCAGCAGCCCCGGGACTGGCACCTACGAGCAGTACTTC
v_call: TRBV5-4
d_call: .
j_call: TRBJ2-7
clone_size: .

cdr3_aa: CASSLENRGGYTF
cdr3_nt: TGTGCCAGCAGCTTAGAGAACAGGGGTGGCTACACCTTC
v_call: TRBV7-2
d_call: TRBD1
j_call: TRBJ1-2
clone_size: .

cdr3_aa: CASSEYFALEGDYEQYF
cdr3_nt: TGTGCCAGCAGTGAATATTTCGCTCTGGAAGGGGACTACGAGCAGTACTTC
v_call: TRBV25-1
d_call: .
j_call: TRBJ2-7
clone_size: .

cdr3_aa: CASSLGTGGYTF
cdr3_nt: TGCGCCAGCAGCTTGGGGACGGGGGGCTACACCTTC
v_call: TRBV5-1
d_call: .
j_call: TRBJ1-2
clone_size: .